This TCR beta chain emerged from a study of control samples from healthy donors and cancer patients. Profiled with immunoSEQ multiplex PCR; TCRdb holds only in-frame clones, not every one. The profile covers 130,000 to 150,000 clones, with around 94% appearing a single time and 12% to 15% taken by the ten largest. The CDR3 spans 12 residues. In germline, CDR1 is SGHTA, CDR2 FQGNSA. Trimming removed 5 bases from V and 1 base from J, with 5 bases in between. The TCR sequence derives from a man in his sixties with colorectal cancer. The gene calls are TRBV7-2 and TRBJ2-5, with D unresolved. The specimen sequenced was PBMCs. CDR3 loop: CASSRSQETQYF. The CDR3 region has the DNA TGTGCCAGCAGCCGCAGCCAAGAGACCCAGTACTTC.